The present TCR beta chain was sequenced within a study of OX40 agonist ivuxolimab in advanced cancers. CDR3 size: 15 residues. Unmatched junction bases numbered 5, after V lost 5 bases and J lost 2 bases. In germline, CDR1 is SGHVS, CDR2 FNYEAQ. This table comes from immunoSEQ multiplex PCR, and its TCRdb copy is limited to in-frame clones, with some not included. The repertoire holds some 79,000 clones, 80% to 95% seen once, with around 0.46% in the top ten. V usage is TRBV7-6 and J usage is TRBJ1-3; 8 nucleotides align to TRBD1. This TCR was recovered from an adult with an advanced solid tumor such as melanoma, head and neck, liver or kidney cancer. Sequenced here: CD4+ or CD8+ T cells sorted from blood, sampled in a trial of the OX40 agonist ivuxolimab. The CDR3 loop reads CASSMQGAAGNTIYF. The DNA of the CDR3 is TGTGCCAGCAGCATGCAGGGGGCTGCTGGAAACACCATATATTTT.